These 8 T cell receptor beta chains were all obtained from the same sample, sequenced in a study of blood T cell repertoires in COVID-19. TCRdb keeps only in-frame clones here, not all; method: immunoSEQ multiplex PCR. Of around 100,000 clones in the sample, around 81% were seen once. The sample was peripheral blood. The receptors stem from a man aged 50 to 60 with active or convalescent COVID-19.

The chain combines TRBV4-2 with TRBJ2-1; D may be TRBD2 (5 bases). From germline, CDR1 is LGHNA and CDR2 YNFKEQ. The ends were cut back, 1 base at V and 9 bases at J, with 19 bases in the middle. The CDR3 spans 16 residues. CDR3: CASSQGEGRALGEQFF. CDR3 nucleotide sequence: TGTGCCAGCAGCCAAGGAGAGGGTAGGGCCCTCGGTGAGCAGTTCTTC.

The chain is built from TRBV5-1 and TRBJ2-3, with 15 bases lining up with TRBD2. This CDR3 region has 16 residues. Germline V gene lookup returns CDR1 SGHRS and CDR2 YFSETQ. V was pared by 3 bases and J by 9 bases, with 8 bases of the junction left unmatched. The chain's CDR3 is CASSSGLAGGLTTQYF. The CDR3 region has the DNA TGCGCCAGCAGCTCCGGACTAGCGGGAGGGTTAACGACGCAGTATTTT.

Only a few counts were recorded for this clone. This chain links TRBV9 with TRBJ1-4; 7 bases map to TRBD1. V dropped 4 bases and J dropped 5; count of bases not matched to a gene: 8. The CDR3 length is 15 residues. Germline values: CDR1 SGDLS, CDR2 YYNGEE. The CDR3 bases are TGTGCCAGCAGCCCCCGACAGGGCCCGAATGAAAAACTGTTTTTT. Translation: CASSPRQGPNEKLFF.

The chain couples TRBV19 to TRBJ1-1, with 7 bases lining up with TRBD1. This CDR3 has 14 residues. Trimming took 7 bases from V and 0 from J; bases not matched to a gene: 5. The germline V gene has CDR1 LNHDA and CDR2 SQIVND (reference sequence). The CDR3 DNA reads as TGTGCCAGTAAAGGGACAGCTATGAACACTGAAGCTTTCTTT. It is translated as CASKGTAMNTEAFF.

This sequence joins TRBV7-8 and TRBJ2-3; TRBD2 aligns across 7 bases. V dropped 7 bases and J dropped 0; count of bases not matched to a gene: 7. There are 15 residues in the CDR3. Looked up from germline, CDR1 is SGHVS and CDR2 is FQNEAQ. The chain's CDR3 is CASNILATSTDTQYF. The CDR3 DNA reads TGTGCCAGCAACATACTAGCGACCAGCACAGATACGCAGTATTTT.

The chain has TRBV9 and TRBJ1-5; 8 bases are shared with TRBD1. After removal of 2 bases from V and 4 bases from J, the junction contained 5 bases not matched to a gene. Germline V CDR1 and CDR2: SGDLS, YYNGEE. CDR3 length: 15 residues. The DNA for the CDR3 is TGTGCCAGCAGCGTCGGGGACAGGCTGAATCAGCCCCAGCATTTT. It yields the protein CASSVGDRLNQPQHF.

V and J are TRBV4-2 and TRBJ1-1, with D possibly matching TRBD1 (5 bases). The CDR3 is 16 amino acids. With 4 bases removed from V and 6 bases from J, the gap between germline ends came to 21 bases. Germline loops: CDR1 LGHNA, CDR2 YNFKEQ. The CDR3 DNA sequence: TGTGCCAGCAGCCCGATAGATCAGGGAAGTGGGGCTGAAGCTTTCTTT. It yields the protein CASSPIDQGSGAEAFF.

The chain joins TRBV2 to TRBJ2-2, with D unclear. The germline V gene has CDR1 SNHLY and CDR2 FYNNEI. V lost 5 bases to trimming and J lost 3 bases, with 7 bases between them. The CDR3 totals 13 residues. The CDR3 spells CASSIVDTGELFF. CDR3 nucleotides: TGTGCCAGCAGTATAGTAGACACCGGGGAGCTGTTTTTT.